This T cell receptor (beta chain) stems from a study of breast tumors, draining lymph nodes, adjacent tissues. Regarding the study as a whole: Luminal-like breast cancer showed significantly greater tumor-nontumor repertoire similarity than basal-like breast cancer did. Tumor repertoires ranked between lymph nodes and nontumor tissue in diversity, with V and J gene preferences. Tumor T cell lymph node origin was a supported hypothesis, not proven.

Breast cancer patients provided tissue from their axillary draining lymph nodes. Using its own MiXCR run on the multiplex PCR reads, TCRdb lists one record per CDR3 protein. This table holds under 250,000 distinct CDR3 sequences, around 32% found once. The ends were cut back, 11 bases at V and 2 bases at J, with 16 bases in the middle. The CDR3 runs to 14 residues. Per the germline V gene, CDR1 is LNHDA and CDR2 is SQIVND (reference sequence). This clonotype was seen ten or more times. Antigen: not known. The TCR was taken from a female donor with breast cancer. Some clones in this sample may be carry-over from other donors' samples. This chain uses TRBV19 with TRBJ1-5; TRBD1 is a possible D gene (6 bases). Sequencing used axillary lymph node tissue. DNA of the CDR3: TGTGCCGCCCACAACAGGGATGGCAATCAGCCCCAGCATTTT. It is translated as CAAHNRDGNQPQHF.